The rows below give T cell receptor beta chains drawn from one sample of a study of T cell repertoires in cytomegalovirus infection. TCRdb called the reads again in MiXCR, with one record for every CDR3 protein. Counted here are some 590,000 distinct CDR3 sequences, about 39% occurring once; the ten biggest clones make up around 48%. No antigen has been assigned to these receptors. This material consisted of cultured PBMCs, taken from culture after CMV antigen stimulation. Receptors originate from a human donor in good health (CMV status not recorded). Some clones in this sample may be carry-over from other donors' samples. CDR3s include the opening cysteine and the closing phenylalanine or tryptophan. The order of the fields is D gene, V gene, clone size, J gene, CDR3 protein, CDR3 DNA. D genes are given only for firm matches. Clone size is shown for a subset of rows, as once, few, many or a class of expanded clone.

NA	TRBV7-8	few	TRBJ1-6	CASSSWTVALHF	TGTGCCAGCAGCTCATGGACAGTGGCCCTCCACTTT
TRBD2	TRBV7-2	NA	TRBJ2-3	CASSLGRLAGGTQYF	TGTGCCAGCAGCCTGGGTCGGCTAGCGGGAGGCACGCAGTATTTT
NA	TRBV7-2	few	TRBJ1-1	CASSSKRTGGTEAFF	TGTGCCAGCAGCTCGAAAAGGACCGGGGGCACTGAAGCTTTCTTT
NA	TRBV19	few	TRBJ1-5	CASRDKINQPQHF	TGTGCCAGTAGAGATAAGATAAATCAGCCCCAGCATTTT
NA	TRBV5-1	few	TRBJ1-1	CASSTVMNTEAFF	TGCGCCAGCAGCACAGTAATGAACACTGAAGCTTTCTTT
TRBD2	TRBV7-2	once	TRBJ2-2	CASSLSLLAGGPNTGELLF	TGTGCCAGCAGCTTATCTCTACTAGCGGGGGGCCCGAACACCGGGGAGCTGTTGTTT
NA	TRBV6-5	few	TRBJ1-3	CASSYSKTATDSGNTIYF	TGTGCCAGCAGTTATTCCAAGACAGCAACAGACTCTGGAAACACCATATATTTT
TRBD2	TRBV12-3/TRBV12-4	NA	TRBJ2-3	CASSFLSGVSTDTQYF	TGTGCCAGCAGTTTCCTTAGCGGGGTTAGCACAGATACGCAGTATTTT
NA	TRBV4-3	NA	TRBJ1-1	CASSQDLRTMNTEAFF	TGCGCCAGCAGCCAAGATCTGAGGACTATGAACACTGAAGCTTTCTTT
NA	TRBV24-1	NA	TRBJ2-1	CATSDSGLGGENEQFF	TGTGCCACCAGTGATTCGGGCCTTGGGGGCGAGAATGAGCAGTTCTTC
NA	TRBV12-5	NA	TRBJ2-6	CASGPVGANVLTF	TGTGCTAGTGGACCGGTCGGGGCCAACGTCCTGACTTTC
NA	TRBV7-2	NA	TRBJ2-1	CASSFSASWYNEQFF	TGTGCCAGCAGCTTTAGCGCTAGCTGGTACAATGAGCAGTTCTTC
NA	TRBV7-2	many	TRBJ1-3	CASSSVGGPGNTIYF	TGTGCCAGCAGCTCCGTCGGGGGGCCAGGAAACACCATATATTTT
NA	TRBV11-2	few	TRBJ1-2	CASRPLRPSTSYGYTF	TGTGCCAGCAGGCCATTGAGGCCTTCGACTTCCTATGGCTACACCTTC
NA	TRBV7-2	few	TRBJ1-2	CASSPGTVYYGYTF	TGTGCCAGCAGCCCCGGGACGGTTTACTATGGCTACACCTTC
NA	TRBV19	NA	TRBJ2-2	CASSMQATGELFF	TGTGCCAGTAGTATGCAGGCTACCGGGGAGCTGTTTTTT
TRBD2	TRBV5-1	many	TRBJ2-1	CASKSSGDYNEQFF	TGCGCCAGCAAGTCTAGCGGGGACTACAATGAGCAGTTCTTC
NA	TRBV12-3/TRBV12-4	once	TRBJ1-2	CASSFMGDYGYTF	TGTGCCAGCAGTTTCATGGGGGACTATGGCTACACCTTC
TRBD2	TRBV7-3	NA	TRBJ2-3	CASSSTVRGGEDTQYF	TGTGCCAGCAGCTCCACGGTGCGGGGGGGGGAAGATACGCAGTATTTT
NA	TRBV27	NA	TRBJ2-1	CASSLLRAADEQFF	TGTGCCAGCAGTTTGTTGAGGGCCGCAGATGAGCAGTTCTTC
NA	TRBV27	NA	TRBJ1-2	CASSLSGLSGYTF	TGTGCCAGCAGTTTATCGGGGCTAAGTGGCTACACCTTC
TRBD1	TRBV28	NA	TRBJ1-2	CASSLIPTGVFGYTF	TGTGCCAGCAGTTTAATCCCGACAGGGGTCTTTGGCTACACCTTC
NA	TRBV12-3/TRBV12-4	few	TRBJ2-7	CASSLGPHYEQYF	TGTGCCAGCAGTTTAGGGCCCCACTACGAGCAGTACTTC
NA	TRBV2	NA	TRBJ1-2	CASVSGGGGLVGYTF	TGTGCCAGCGTTTCTGGGGGGGGAGGTCTGGTGGGATACACCTTC
NA	TRBV7-8	many	TRBJ2-6	CASSHHREAGANVLTF	TGTGCCAGCAGCCACCACAGGGAAGCTGGGGCCAACGTCCTGACTTTC
NA	TRBV7-2	NA	TRBJ1-5	CASSLGGGGGNQPQHF	TGTGCCAGCAGCTTAGGGGGCGGGGGGGGCAATCAGCCCCAGCATTTT
TRBD2	TRBV7-2	NA	TRBJ2-7	CASSPRGLDEQYF	TGTGCCAGCAGCCCCCGCGGACTAGACGAGCAGTACTTC
TRBD1	TRBV7-8	NA	TRBJ2-4	CASSPATGGARNIQYF	TGTGCCAGCAGTCCGGCCACAGGGGGCGCAAGAAACATTCAGTACTTC
NA	TRBV7-9	NA	TRBJ2-5	CASSTNRETQYF	TGTGCCAGCAGCACCAACAGGGAGACCCAGTACTTC
TRBD2	TRBV11-2	NA	TRBJ2-1	CASNHGTGGIEQFF	TGTGCCAGCAACCACGGTACCGGGGGGATTGAGCAGTTCTTC
NA	TRBV29-1	NA	TRBJ2-1	CSVGRDASYNEQFF	TGCAGCGTTGGTCGGGACGCCTCCTACAATGAGCAGTTCTTC
NA	TRBV20-1	few	TRBJ2-5	CSSHLAVVETQYF	TGCAGTTCACACCTGGCTGTCGTGGAGACCCAGTACTTC
TRBD2	TRBV7-8	NA	TRBJ2-2	CASRFLAGPTGELFF	TGTGCCAGCAGGTTTCTAGCGGGACCGACCGGGGAGCTGTTTTTT
TRBD1	TRBV7-6	few	TRBJ2-5	CASSQGQAVETQYF	TGTGCCAGCAGCCAGGGACAGGCCGTGGAGACCCAGTACTTC
TRBD2	TRBV7-2	NA	TRBJ2-2	CASSLRGLAPGELFF	TGTGCCAGCAGCTTAAGGGGACTAGCCCCCGGGGAGCTGTTTTTT
NA	TRBV12-3/TRBV12-4	NA	TRBJ1-2	CASRSPAGSYGYTF	TGTGCCAGCAGATCGCCCGCGGGGAGCTATGGCTACACCTTC
NA	TRBV4-1	once	TRBJ1-2	CASSQPLGGLYGYTF	TGCGCCAGCAGTCAACCCCTGGGAGGTCTCTATGGCTACACCTTC
TRBD2	TRBV7-6	few	TRBJ2-2	CASSLVAREVPGELFF	TGTGCCAGCAGCTTAGTAGCGCGGGAGGTACCCGGGGAGCTGTTTTTT
TRBD1	TRBV7-2	NA	TRBJ1-4	CASSSRPGQTNEKLFF	TGTGCCAGCAGCTCACGTCCGGGACAGACTAATGAAAAACTGTTTTTT
TRBD2	TRBV11-1	few	TRBJ2-1	CASSRRAGTSLNEQFF	TGTGCCAGCAGCCGGCGAGCCGGGACTAGCTTGAATGAGCAGTTCTTC
NA	TRBV7-2	many	TRBJ2-3	CASSKISLRPAEDTQYF	TGTGCCAGCAGCAAAATCTCACTTCGACCAGCAGAAGATACGCAGTATTTT
NA	TRBV7-2	many	TRBJ1-1	CASSLGGGANTEAFF	TGTGCCAGCAGCTTAGGGGGCGGAGCGAACACTGAAGCTTTCTTT
NA	TRBV28	few	TRBJ1-5	CASSGVNSNQPQHF	TGTGCCAGCAGTGGGGTTAATAGCAATCAGCCCCAGCATTTT
NA	TRBV29-1	NA	TRBJ2-3	CSVVRGRRTDTQYF	TGCAGCGTTGTTCGGGGGCGCCGCACAGATACGCAGTATTTT
NA	TRBV12-3/TRBV12-4	few	TRBJ2-7	CASSLAGPHEQYF	TGTGCCAGCAGTTTAGCAGGGCCTCACGAGCAGTACTTC
NA	TRBV15	NA	TRBJ2-2	CATSRLGSGLYTGELFF	TGTGCCACCAGCAGACTGGGCTCCGGGCTCTACACCGGGGAGCTGTTTTTT